This T cell receptor beta chain was documented in a study of cytomegalovirus exposure and HLA in healthy donors. General study results and limits: Most subjects had HLA-A and HLA-B alleles reportedly predicted accurately by TCR beta sequences. The study designated 164 TCR beta chains cytomegalovirus-associated. A later examination showed that TCR association rates differed by HLA locus, with DRB1 most and HLA-C fewest.

Details on this clone: Its specificity is unknown.

The PCR had 60 Vbeta and 13 Jbeta primers. In the original processing: Approximately 11 million shared chains were among the about 80 million unique TCR beta chains that a later analysis counted. Measured with immunoSEQ multiplex PCR; TCRdb has only the in-frame clones, and not every one. V and J calls and clone size are given by that table; D and trimming were obtained from the DNA. This table holds roughly 190,000 clones, about 80% found once. This TCR derives from a woman between 45 and 65 years old in good health and CMV-seronegative. The specimen was PBMCs.

The CDR3 region has the DNA TGTGCCAGCAGTTACGGATCAGGCTACACTGAAGCTTTCTTT. It yields the protein CASSYGSGYTEAFF. The V gene is TRBV6-6, the J gene TRBJ1-1; D gene uncertain. The CDR3 consists of 14 residues. Trimming removed 2 bases from V and 3 bases from J, with 10 bases in between. Looked up from germline, CDR1 is MNHNY and CDR2 is SVGAGI (reference sequence).